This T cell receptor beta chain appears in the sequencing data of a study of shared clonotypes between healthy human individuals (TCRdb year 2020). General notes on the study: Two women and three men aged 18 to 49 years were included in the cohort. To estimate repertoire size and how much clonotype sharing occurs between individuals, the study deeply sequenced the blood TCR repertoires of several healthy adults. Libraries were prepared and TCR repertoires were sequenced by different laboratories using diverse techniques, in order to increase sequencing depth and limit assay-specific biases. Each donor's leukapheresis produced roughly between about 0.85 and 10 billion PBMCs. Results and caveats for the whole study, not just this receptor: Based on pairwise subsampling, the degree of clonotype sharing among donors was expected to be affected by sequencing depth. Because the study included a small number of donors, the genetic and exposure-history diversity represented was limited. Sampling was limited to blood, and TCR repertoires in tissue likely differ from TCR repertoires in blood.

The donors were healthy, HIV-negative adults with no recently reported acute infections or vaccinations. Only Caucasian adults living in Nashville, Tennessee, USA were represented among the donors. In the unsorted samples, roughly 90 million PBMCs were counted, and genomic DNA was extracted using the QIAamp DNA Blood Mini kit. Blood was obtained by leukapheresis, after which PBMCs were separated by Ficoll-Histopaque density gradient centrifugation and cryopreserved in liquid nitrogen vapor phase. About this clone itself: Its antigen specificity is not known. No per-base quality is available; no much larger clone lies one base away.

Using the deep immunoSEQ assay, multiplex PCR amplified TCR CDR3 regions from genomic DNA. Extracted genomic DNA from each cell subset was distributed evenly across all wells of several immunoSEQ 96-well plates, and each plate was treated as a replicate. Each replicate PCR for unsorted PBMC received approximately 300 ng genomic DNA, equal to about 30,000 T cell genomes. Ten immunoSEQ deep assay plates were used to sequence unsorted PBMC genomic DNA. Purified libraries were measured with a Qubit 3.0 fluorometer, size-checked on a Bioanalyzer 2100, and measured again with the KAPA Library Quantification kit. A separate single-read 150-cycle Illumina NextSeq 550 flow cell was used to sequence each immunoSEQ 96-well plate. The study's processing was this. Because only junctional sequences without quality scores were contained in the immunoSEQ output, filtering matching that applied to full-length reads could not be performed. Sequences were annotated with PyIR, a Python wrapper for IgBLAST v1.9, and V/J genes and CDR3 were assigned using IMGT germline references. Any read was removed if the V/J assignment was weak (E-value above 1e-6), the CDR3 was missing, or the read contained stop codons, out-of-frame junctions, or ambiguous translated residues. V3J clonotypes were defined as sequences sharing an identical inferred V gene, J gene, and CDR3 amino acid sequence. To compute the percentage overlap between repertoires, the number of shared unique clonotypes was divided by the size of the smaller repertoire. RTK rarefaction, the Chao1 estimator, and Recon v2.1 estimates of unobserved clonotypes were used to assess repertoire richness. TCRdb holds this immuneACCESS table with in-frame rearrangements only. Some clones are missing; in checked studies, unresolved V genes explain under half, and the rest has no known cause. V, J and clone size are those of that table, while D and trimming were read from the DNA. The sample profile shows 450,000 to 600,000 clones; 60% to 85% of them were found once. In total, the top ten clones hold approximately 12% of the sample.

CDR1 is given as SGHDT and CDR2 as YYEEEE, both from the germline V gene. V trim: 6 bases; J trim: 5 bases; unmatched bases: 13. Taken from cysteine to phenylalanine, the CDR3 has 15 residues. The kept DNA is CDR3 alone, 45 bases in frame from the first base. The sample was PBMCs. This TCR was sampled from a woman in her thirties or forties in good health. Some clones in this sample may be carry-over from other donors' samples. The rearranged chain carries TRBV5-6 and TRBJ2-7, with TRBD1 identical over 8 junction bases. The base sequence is TGTGCCAGCATCCAGCAGGGGGCCCCCAGGGACGAGCAGTACTTC. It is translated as CASIQQGAPRDEQYF.